The 30 T cell receptor beta chains reported below all come from one sample, sequenced in a study of T cell repertoires in cytomegalovirus infection. TCRdb fed the reads into MiXCR, producing one record per CDR3 protein. The table has 740,000 or so distinct CDR3 sequences, about 40% seen once. The specimen sequenced was PBMCs. The receptors shown here come from a human donor in good health (CMV status not recorded). Some clones in this sample may be carry-over from other donors' samples.

This clonotype was recorded a few times. J is TRBJ2-4 and V is TRBV7-2; the D gene could be TRBD1 or TRBD2 (7 bases each). The germline V gene encodes CDR1 SGHTA and CDR2 FQGNSA. Trimming took 5 bases from V and 8 from J, leaving 22 bases between them. This CDR3 comprises 16 residues. The CDR3 reads CASSRLIGGGGYIQYF. CDR3 DNA sequence: TGTGCCAGCAGCCGCTTGATAGGGGGAGGGGGCTACATTCAGTACTTC.

This clonotype was seen more than once but under ten times. The rearrangement joins TRBV6-1 to TRBJ1-5; D is uncertain. Germline CDR1 MNHNS, CDR2 SASEGT. This CDR3 is built from 17 residues. V was shortened by 6 bases and J by 1 base, with 19 bases between the two germline ends. The CDR3 bases are TGTGCCAGCAGCCTCGAGCGAGGAGGACGGAGCAATCAGCCCCAGCATTTT. Encoded protein: CASSLERGGRSNQPQHF.

The chain joins TRBV7-8 to TRBJ1-5, with 10 nucleotides matching TRBD1. CDR1 is SGHVS, CDR2 FQNEAQ, per germline. CDR3 length: 14 amino acids. The V and J ends lost 8 bases and 5 bases, in that order; junction bases with no gene match: 6. The CDR3 loop is CASSGTGVHQPQHF. The DNA for the CDR3 is TGTGCCAGCTCCGGGACAGGGGTCCATCAGCCCCAGCATTTT.

The chain joins TRBV20-1 to TRBJ1-3, with a possible D match to TRBD1 (5 bases). CDR1 and CDR2 (germline): DFQATT, SNEGSKA (reference sequence). V was pared by 1 base and J by 0 bases, with 13 bases between. The CDR3 spans 16 residues. As DNA, the CDR3 is TGCAGTGCTAGAGCCACGGGACGGAGCTCTGGAAACACCATATATTTT. Translated: CSARATGRSSGNTIYF.

This clonotype has a handful of counts. V gene TRBV6-1 combines with J gene TRBJ2-3; D call uncertain. Germline CDR1 reads MNHNS; CDR2 reads SASEGT. Trimming cost V 7 bases and J 2 bases, with 10 bases left between them. This CDR3 contains 13 residues. The CDR3 bases are TGTGCCAGCACCTTAAGAAACACAGATACGCAGTATTTT. Encoded protein: CASTLRNTDTQYF.

The V and J genes are TRBV7-3 and TRBJ2-1; TRBD2 might be the D (5 bases). V was cut by 2 bases and J by 6 bases, with 11 bases left in between. The V gene's germline CDR1 is SGHTA and CDR2 FQGTGA. This CDR3 is 14 amino acids long. CDR3 protein: CASSLEGTGNEQFF. The CDR3 DNA is TGTGCCAGCAGCTTAGAGGGAACGGGCAATGAGCAGTTCTTC.

The genes are TRBV20-1 and TRBJ1-2; D might be TRBD1 (5 bases). Germline CDR1 and CDR2: DFQATT and SNEGSKA (reference sequence). This CDR3 has 9 amino acids. The germline V and J ends were trimmed by 6 bases and 8 bases, with 7 bases remaining between them. CDR3 nucleotides: TGCAGTGCAAAGGGGGGCTACACCTTC. It yields the protein CSAKGGYTF.

This chain joins TRBV7-2 and TRBJ2-1; D may be TRBD2 (6 bases). CDR3 size: 16 residues. Germline V gene lookup returns CDR1 SGHTA and CDR2 FQGNSA. Trimming took 3 bases from V and 3 from J, leaving 15 bases between them. CDR3 residues: CASSLGGGERYNEQFF. The DNA for the CDR3 is TGTGCCAGCAGCTTGGGGGGAGGTGAGCGCTACAATGAGCAGTTCTTC.

The rearrangement joins TRBV12-3 or TRBV12-4 to TRBJ2-5; no definite D call. V was clipped by 3 bases and J by 5 bases, with 10 bases between them. The CDR3 loop spans 13 amino acids. CDR3 residues: CASSLGFRETQYF. CDR3 in DNA: TGTGCCAGCAGTTTGGGATTTCGGGAGACCCAGTACTTC.

The chain couples TRBV18 to TRBJ1-6, with D perhaps TRBD1 (6 bases). Germline CDR1 and CDR2: KGHSH and LQKENI. The CDR3 runs 15 residues. V lost 3 bases to trimming and J lost 9 bases, with 15 bases between them. Here the CDR3 reads CASSPTGAGASPLHF. DNA for the CDR3: TGTGCCAGCTCACCTACGGGGGCCGGGGCTTCACCCCTCCACTTT.

Turning to this clonotype: Here the CDR3 omits its conserved ending phenylalanine or tryptophan, so a read error is the likely source. The V call is TRBV28, the J call TRBJ1-2, with 9 bases that match TRBD1. The V segment lost 5 bases and the J segment 8 bases; nucleotides outside the gene matches: 12. CDR1 and CDR2 (germline): MDHEN, SYDVKM. The CDR3 is 15 residues long. The CDR3 nucleotides read TGTGCCAGCAGTCCACCTAACAGGGGGCTCCAGGGCTACACCTCC. Its translation: CASSPPNRGLQGYTS.

The chain employs TRBV20-1 and TRBJ2-7; 9 bases line up with TRBD1. The V gene's germline CDR1 is DFQATT and CDR2 SNEGSKA (reference sequence). The CDR3 extends over 15 amino acids. The junction had 9 bases not matched to a gene; V was cut back by 3 bases and J by 3 bases. CDR3 protein: CSASTPGQGFYEQYF. The CDR3 DNA reads as TGCAGTGCTAGTACACCGGGACAGGGTTTCTACGAGCAGTACTTC.

V usage is TRBV14 and J usage is TRBJ1-1; 7 bases map to TRBD1. CDR1 SGHDN and CDR2 FVKESK come from the germline V gene. This CDR3 has 15 residues. V was clipped by 3 bases and J by 3 bases; unmatched bases: 7. CDR3 DNA: TGTGCCAGCAGCCAGACAGGGACTAAGGACACTGAAGCTTTCTTT. Residues: CASSQTGTKDTEAFF. Full variable domain (missing parts from reference TRBV14 and TRBJ1-1): EAGVTQFPSHSVIEKGQTVTLRCDPISGHDNLYWYRRVMGKEIKFLLHFVKESKQDESGMPNNRFLAERTGGTYSTLKVQPAELEDSGVYFCASSQTGTKDTEAFFGQGTRLTVV.

This clonotype was found many times. The genes are TRBV12-3 or TRBV12-4 and TRBJ2-7; TRBD1 or TRBD2 may be the D gene (5 bases each). The V end lost 3 bases, the J end lost 2 bases, and 14 bases lay between the germline ends. The CDR3 is made up of 15 amino acids. The CDR3 sequence: CASSLGPGATYEQYF. The CDR3 DNA sequence: TGTGCCAGCAGTTTGGGCCCCGGGGCGACCTACGAGCAGTACTTC.

V gene TRBV12-3 or TRBV12-4 combines with J gene TRBJ1-2; TRBD1 is a possible D gene (5 bases). Trimming cost V 2 bases and J 4 bases, with 17 bases left between them. This CDR3 comprises 16 residues. CDR3 protein: CASSLIGRARAYGYTF. The CDR3 bases are TGTGCCAGCAGTTTAATCGGCAGGGCGCGTGCCTATGGCTACACCTTC.

This clonotype was recorded a few times. The chain has TRBV6-1 and TRBJ1-2; 10 bases map to TRBD1. V trimming: 5 bases; J trimming: 8 bases; junction bases outside the gene matches: 8. Per the germline V gene, CDR1 is MNHNS and CDR2 is SASEGT. This CDR3 is 14 amino acids long. The CDR3 loop reads CASSPRTGGAGYTF. The DNA of the CDR3 is TGTGCCAGCAGTCCTCGGACAGGGGGAGCGGGCTACACCTTC.

A few counts support this clonotype. V is TRBV5-1 and J is TRBJ2-5, with 10 bases matching TRBD2. Germline-derived CDR1 and CDR2 are SGHRS and YFSETQ. Trimming at V came to 7 bases and at J to 1 base, leaving 4 bases not matched to a gene. The CDR3 totals 14 residues. CDR3 sequence reads: CASGASGGQETQYF. CDR3 DNA sequence: TGCGCCAGCGGGGCTAGCGGGGGCCAAGAGACCCAGTACTTC.

This clonotype was detected ten times or more. The chain has TRBV7-2 and TRBJ1-2, with D possibly TRBD1 on 5 matching bases. V lost 5 bases and J 4 bases, leaving 20 bases between the germline ends. There are 16 residues in the CDR3. Germline values: CDR1 SGHTA, CDR2 FQGNSA. The CDR3 DNA reads as TGTGCCAGCAGCCCAGGCGGGCCGGGACGGATCTATGGCTACACCTTC. Its translation: CASSPGGPGRIYGYTF.

DNA of the CDR3: TGTGCCAGCAGCTTAGACAGGGAAAACATTCAGTACTTC. It yields the protein CASSLDRENIQYF. The gene calls are TRBV7-2 and TRBJ2-4; weak D call: TRBD1 (6 bases). V gave up 1 base and J gave up 5 bases, with 6 bases separating them. CDR1 SGHTA and CDR2 FQGNSA come from the germline V gene. The CDR3 contains 13 residues.

V usage is TRBV7-9 and J usage is TRBJ1-6, with TRBD1 matching over 9 bases. This CDR3 spans 14 amino acids. With 5 bases clipped from V and 8 bases from J, the junction kept 4 bases outside the gene matches. Germline V lookup: CDR1 SEHNR, CDR2 FQNEAQ (reference sequence). The CDR3 nucleotides read TGTGCCAGCAGCCCGGACAGGGGTGATTCACCCCTCCACTTT. It encodes CASSPDRGDSPLHF.

As regards this clonotype: An end of the junction differs from the germline gene, which may be a read error. The rearrangement uses TRBV19 and TRBJ1-2, with 8 nucleotides matching TRBD1. Germline assignment: CDR1 LNHDA and CDR2 SQIVND (reference sequence). The CDR3 is made up of 14 amino acids. Here the CDR3 reads CVSSVDRGGYGYTF. The CDR3 bases are TGTGTCAGTAGTGTCGACAGGGGTGGATATGGCTACACCTTC.

In its sample, this clonotype was seen a few times. The CDR3 sequence: CAITGPYNEQFF. The CDR3 DNA follows: TGTGCCATAACCGGGCCCTACAATGAGCAGTTCTTC. The chain recombines TRBV24-1 with TRBJ2-1; D call uncertain. This CDR3 has 12 amino acids. CDR1 and CDR2 (germline): KGHDR, SFDVKD. Trimming stripped 11 bases from V and 2 bases from J, with 9 bases between.

The chain uses TRBV6-1 and TRBJ2-3, with unresolved D. The germline V gene encodes CDR1 MNHNS and CDR2 SASEGT. The ends were cut back, 3 bases at V and 1 base at J, with 14 bases in the middle. The CDR3 totals 16 residues. The CDR3 nucleotides are TGTGCCAGCAGTGATAGGGCAGTCCTTCGCACAGATACGCAGTATTTT. Its protein product is CASSDRAVLRTDTQYF.

This clonotype was observed at least ten times. V gene TRBV28 combines with J gene TRBJ1-6; weak D call: TRBD1 (6 bases). V dropped 7 bases and J dropped 12 bases, with 19 bases sitting between them. Looked up from germline, CDR1 is MDHEN and CDR2 is SYDVKM. This CDR3 has 14 amino acids. CDR3 DNA sequence: TGTGCCAGCAATTCCCCTCCAGGGGCAAGACCCCTCCACTTT. Translating it yields CASNSPPGARPLHF.

This clonotype occurred a few times. The chain joins TRBV7-6 to TRBJ2-1, with TRBD2 matching over 8 bases. CDR1 and CDR2 (germline): SGHVS, FNYEAQ. The CDR3 runs 14 residues. With 4 bases clipped from V and 8 bases from J, the junction kept 7 bases outside the gene matches. The CDR3 sequence: CASSSPLAGHEQFF. The DNA of the CDR3 is TGTGCCAGCAGCTCCCCTCTAGCGGGCCATGAGCAGTTCTTC. Complete variable domain (other parts from reference TRBV7-6 and TRBJ2-1): GAGVSQSPRYKVTKRGQDVALRCDPISGHVSLYWYRQALGQGPEFLTYFNYEAQQDKSGLPNDRFSAERPEGSISTLTIQRTEQRDSAMYRCASSSPLAGHEQFFGPGTRLTVL.

This clonotype turned up a few times. The chain uses TRBV15 and TRBJ1-1; no clear D gene. With 0 bases removed from V and 5 bases from J, the gap between germline ends came to 4 bases. This CDR3 is 12 amino acids long. Germline V lookup: CDR1 LNHNV, CDR2 YYDKDF (reference sequence). CDR3 nucleotides: TGTGCCACCAGCAGAGATCAGACTGAAGCTTTCTTT. As protein: CATSRDQTEAFF.

The J gene is TRBJ1-1, the V gene TRBV5-5; the D is unclear. CDR1 and CDR2 (germline): SGHKS, YYEKEE (reference sequence). The V end lost 2 bases, the J end lost 2 bases, and 10 bases lay between the germline ends. The CDR3 totals 14 residues. CDR3 protein: CASSFVMINTEAFF. The CDR3 DNA follows: TGTGCCAGCAGCTTCGTAATGATCAACACTGAAGCTTTCTTT.

This clonotype has just a few counts. This chain links TRBV28 with TRBJ2-2, with 10 bases that match TRBD2. This CDR3 contains 17 residues. The V gene end was trimmed by 5 bases and the J gene end by 1 base; junction bases not matched to a gene: 7. The germline gives CDR1 MDHEN, CDR2 SYDVKM. CDR3 loop: CASSTAGLAENTGELFF. DNA of the CDR3: TGTGCCAGCAGTACGGCCGGACTAGCGGAGAACACCGGGGAGCTGTTTTTT.

This clonotype was observed a few times. V usage is TRBV27 and J usage is TRBJ2-5; 7 positions agree with TRBD2. J was trimmed by 13 bases and V by 2 bases; bases with no gene match: 16. Germline V gene sequence: CDR1 MNHEY, CDR2 SMNVEV (reference sequence). The CDR3 contains 15 residues. The CDR3: CASSLGAGEGFRWYF. In nucleotides, the CDR3 is TGTGCCAGCAGTTTAGGCGCGGGGGAAGGTTTTCGTTGGTACTTC.

The chain couples TRBV9 to TRBJ1-6; 7 bases are a match to TRBD1. Trimming at V came to 2 bases and at J to 4 bases, leaving 6 bases not matched to a gene. Germline loops: CDR1 SGDLS, CDR2 YYNGEE. CDR3 length: 16 residues. The CDR3 DNA follows: TGTGCCAGCAGCGTCACAGGGGACAATTATAATTCACCCCTCCACTTT. It translates to CASSVTGDNYNSPLHF.